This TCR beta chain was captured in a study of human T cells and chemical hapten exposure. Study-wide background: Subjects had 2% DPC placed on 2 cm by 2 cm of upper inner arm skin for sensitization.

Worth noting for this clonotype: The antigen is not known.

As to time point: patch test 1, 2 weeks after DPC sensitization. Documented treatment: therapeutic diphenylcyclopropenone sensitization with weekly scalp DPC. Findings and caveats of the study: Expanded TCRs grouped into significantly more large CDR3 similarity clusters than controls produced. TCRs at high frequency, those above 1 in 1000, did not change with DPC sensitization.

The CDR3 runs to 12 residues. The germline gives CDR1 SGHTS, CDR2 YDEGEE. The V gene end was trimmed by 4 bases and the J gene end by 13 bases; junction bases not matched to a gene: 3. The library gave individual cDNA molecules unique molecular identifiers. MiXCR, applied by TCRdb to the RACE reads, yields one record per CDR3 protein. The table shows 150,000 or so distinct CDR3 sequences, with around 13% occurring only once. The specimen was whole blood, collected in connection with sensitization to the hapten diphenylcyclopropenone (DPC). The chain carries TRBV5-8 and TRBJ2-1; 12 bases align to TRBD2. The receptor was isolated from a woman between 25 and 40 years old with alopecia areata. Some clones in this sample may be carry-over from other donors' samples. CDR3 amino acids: CASSRLAGAQFF. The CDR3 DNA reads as TGTGCCAGCAGCAGACTAGCGGGAGCACAGTTCTTC.